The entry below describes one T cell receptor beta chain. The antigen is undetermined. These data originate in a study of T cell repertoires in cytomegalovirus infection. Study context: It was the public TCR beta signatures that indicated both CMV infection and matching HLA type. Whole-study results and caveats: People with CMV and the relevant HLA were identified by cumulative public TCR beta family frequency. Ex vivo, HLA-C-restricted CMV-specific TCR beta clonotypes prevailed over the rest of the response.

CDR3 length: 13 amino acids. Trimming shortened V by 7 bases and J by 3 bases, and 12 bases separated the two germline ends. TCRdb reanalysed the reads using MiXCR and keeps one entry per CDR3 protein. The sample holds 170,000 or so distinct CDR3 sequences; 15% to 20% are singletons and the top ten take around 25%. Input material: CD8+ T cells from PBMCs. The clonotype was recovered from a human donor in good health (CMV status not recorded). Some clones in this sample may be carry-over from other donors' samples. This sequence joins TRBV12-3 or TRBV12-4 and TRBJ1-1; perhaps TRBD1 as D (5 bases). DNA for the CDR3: TGTGCCAGCACTAACGTCAGGGACACTGAAGCTTTCTTT. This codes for CASTNVRDTEAFF.